The clone carrying this TCR beta chain came up once. Antigen unknown. These data are taken from a study of blood T cells in healthy people across ages. Study context: About one barcoded beta molecule was captured per two T cells (by template switching). General study findings and limits: Unsorted PBMCs ruled out conclusive naive versus antigen-experienced comparison. The long-lived group displayed more naive CD4+ cells, plus higher diversity, than the aged donors did.

Healthy Caucasian individuals from Russia aged about 6 to 95 were enrolled as donors. Through a sample-barcoded 5' primer and a J-beta primer mix, a second PCR was run for 7 to 11 cycles. One entry per CDR3 protein results from TCRdb running MiXCR on the 5' RACE reads. The sample consists of roughly 500,000 distinct CDR3 sequences, 25% to 30% of them appearing once. The CDR3 length is 16 residues. The germline CDR1 and CDR2 sequences are DFQATT and SNEGSKA (reference sequence). V gave up 6 bases and J gave up 0 bases; unmatched junction bases: 12. The V gene is TRBV20-1, the J gene TRBJ1-1, with 8 positions matching TRBD1. This clonotype originated in a woman in her 70s in good health. Material: blood. The CDR3 nucleotides are TGCAGTGCAAGACAGGGGTCCGTAGCGATGAACACTGAAGCTTTCTTT. This sequence encodes CSARQGSVAMNTEAFF.